The clone carrying this T cell receptor (beta chain) was observed at least ten times. The target antigen is unknown. The data are from a study of T cells in Graves' hyperthyroidism and ophthalmopathy. Study context: Blood was drawn when the patient was first diagnosed and still untreated.

Study findings and constraints: The model predicted ophthalmopathy a median approximately seven months before onset.

Trimming took 6 bases from V and 1 from J, leaving 15 bases between them. The CDR3 totals 15 residues. Germline values: CDR1 DFQATT, CDR2 SNEGSKA (reference sequence). TCR beta CDR3 region amplification was performed from RNA transcripts. TCR CDR3 regions were first amplified by RT-PCR with HTBI primers. TCRdb itself ran the multiplex PCR reads through MiXCR, one entry per CDR3 protein. This table has over 400,000 distinct CDR3 sequences, roughly 14% appearing once. Sequencing was carried out using blood. The rearrangement joins TRBV20-1 to TRBJ2-2, with D possibly matching TRBD1 (6 bases). The source is a man younger than 30 with Graves' ophthalmopathy. The CDR3 sequence is CSALGAPKNTGELFF. Here the CDR3 DNA reads TGCAGTGCCCTGGGGGCGCCTAAGAACACCGGGGAGCTGTTTTTT.